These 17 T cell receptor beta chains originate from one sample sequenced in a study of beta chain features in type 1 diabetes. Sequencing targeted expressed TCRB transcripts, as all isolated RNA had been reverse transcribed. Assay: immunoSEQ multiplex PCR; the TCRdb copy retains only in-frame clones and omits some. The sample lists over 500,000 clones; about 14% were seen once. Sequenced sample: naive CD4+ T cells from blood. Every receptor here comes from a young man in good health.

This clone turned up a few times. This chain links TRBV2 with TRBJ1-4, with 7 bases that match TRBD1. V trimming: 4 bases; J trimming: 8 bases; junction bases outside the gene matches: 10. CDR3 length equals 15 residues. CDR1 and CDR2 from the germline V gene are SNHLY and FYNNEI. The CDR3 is CASSVGQARREKLFF. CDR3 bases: TGTGCCAGCAGTGTCGGACAGGCTAGAAGGGAAAAACTGTTTTTT.

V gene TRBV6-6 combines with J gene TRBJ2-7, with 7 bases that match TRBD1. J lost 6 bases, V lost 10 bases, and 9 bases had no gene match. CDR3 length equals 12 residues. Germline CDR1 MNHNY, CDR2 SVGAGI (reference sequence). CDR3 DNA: TGTGCCACCGCCGGGACAGCACCCGAGCAGTACTTC. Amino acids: CATAGTAPEQYF.

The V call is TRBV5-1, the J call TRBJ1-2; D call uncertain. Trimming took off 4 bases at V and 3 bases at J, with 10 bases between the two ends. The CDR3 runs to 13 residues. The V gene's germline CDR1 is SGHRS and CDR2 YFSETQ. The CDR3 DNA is TGCGCCAGCAGCGTCGACACATACTATGGCTACACCTTC. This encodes CASSVDTYYGYTF.

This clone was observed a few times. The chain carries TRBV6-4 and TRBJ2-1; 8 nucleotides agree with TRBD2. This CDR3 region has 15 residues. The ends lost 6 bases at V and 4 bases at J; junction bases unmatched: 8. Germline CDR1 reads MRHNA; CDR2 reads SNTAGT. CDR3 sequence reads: CASSPGTSRYNEQFF. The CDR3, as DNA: TGTGCCAGCAGCCCCGGGACTAGTCGTTACAATGAGCAGTTCTTC.

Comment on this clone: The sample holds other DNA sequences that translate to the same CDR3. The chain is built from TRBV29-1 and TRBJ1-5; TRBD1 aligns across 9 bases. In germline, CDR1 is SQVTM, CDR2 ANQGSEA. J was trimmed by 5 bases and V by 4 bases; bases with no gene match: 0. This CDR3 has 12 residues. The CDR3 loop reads CSVGTGDQPQHF. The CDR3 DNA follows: TGCAGCGTTGGGACAGGGGATCAGCCCCAGCATTTT.

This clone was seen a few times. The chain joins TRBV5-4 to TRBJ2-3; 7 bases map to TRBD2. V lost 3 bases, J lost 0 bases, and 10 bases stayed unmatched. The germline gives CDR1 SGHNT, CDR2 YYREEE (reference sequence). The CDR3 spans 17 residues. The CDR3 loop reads CASSSSRGRGSTDTQYF. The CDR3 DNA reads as TGTGCCAGCAGCTCGTCCCGTGGGCGGGGGAGCACAGATACGCAGTATTTT. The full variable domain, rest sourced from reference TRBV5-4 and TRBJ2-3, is ETGVTQSPTHLIKTRGQQVTLRCSSQSGHNTVSWYQQALGQGPQFIFQYYREEENGRGNFPPRFSGLQFPNYSSELNVNALELDDSALYLCASSSSRGRGSTDTQYFGPGTRLTVL.

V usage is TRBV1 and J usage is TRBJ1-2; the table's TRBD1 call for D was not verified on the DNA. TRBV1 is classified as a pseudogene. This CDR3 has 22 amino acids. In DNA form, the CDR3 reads TGCACCAGCAGCCAAGAATTGGCCTTTCATCAACAGACCTTAGGTTTGGACTATGGCTACACCTTC. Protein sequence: CTSSQELAFHQQTLGLDYGYTF.

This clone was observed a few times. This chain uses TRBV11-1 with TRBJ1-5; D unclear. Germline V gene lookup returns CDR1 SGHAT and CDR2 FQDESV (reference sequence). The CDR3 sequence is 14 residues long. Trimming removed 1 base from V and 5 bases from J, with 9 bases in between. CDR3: CASSLGADDQPQHF. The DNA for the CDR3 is TGTGCCAGCAGCTTAGGGGCGGACGATCAGCCCCAGCATTTT.

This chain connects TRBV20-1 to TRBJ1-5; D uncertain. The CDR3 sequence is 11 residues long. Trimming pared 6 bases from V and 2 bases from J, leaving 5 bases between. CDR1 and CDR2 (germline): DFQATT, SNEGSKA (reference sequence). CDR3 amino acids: CSADGNQPQHF. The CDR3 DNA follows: TGCAGTGCAGATGGCAATCAGCCCCAGCATTTT.

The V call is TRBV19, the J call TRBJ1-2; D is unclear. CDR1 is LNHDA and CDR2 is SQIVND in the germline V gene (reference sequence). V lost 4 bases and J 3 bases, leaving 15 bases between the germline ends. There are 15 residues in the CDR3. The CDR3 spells CASSKLLYRDYGYTF. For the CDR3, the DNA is TGTGCCAGTAGTAAGCTCCTCTATAGGGACTATGGCTACACCTTC.

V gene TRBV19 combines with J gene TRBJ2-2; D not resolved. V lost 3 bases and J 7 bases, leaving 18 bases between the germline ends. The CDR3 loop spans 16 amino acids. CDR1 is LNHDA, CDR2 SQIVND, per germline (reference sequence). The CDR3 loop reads CASSIYRVERIGELFF. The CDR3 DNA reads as TGTGCCAGTAGTATCTATAGGGTCGAGCGTATCGGGGAGCTGTTTTTT.

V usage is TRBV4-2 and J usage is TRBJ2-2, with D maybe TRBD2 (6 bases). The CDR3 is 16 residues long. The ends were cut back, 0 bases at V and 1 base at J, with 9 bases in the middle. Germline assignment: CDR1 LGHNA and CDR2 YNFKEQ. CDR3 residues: CASSQDAGRNTGELFF. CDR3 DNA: TGTGCCAGCAGCCAAGATGCGGGGCGGAACACCGGGGAGCTGTTTTTT.

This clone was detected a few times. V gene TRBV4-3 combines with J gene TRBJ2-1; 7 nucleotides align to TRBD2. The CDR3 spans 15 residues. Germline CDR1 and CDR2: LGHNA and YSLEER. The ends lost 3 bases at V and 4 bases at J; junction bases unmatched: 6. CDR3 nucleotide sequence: TGCGCCAGCAGCCACTCTAGCGGTCGGTACAATGAGCAGTTCTTC. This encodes CASSHSSGRYNEQFF.

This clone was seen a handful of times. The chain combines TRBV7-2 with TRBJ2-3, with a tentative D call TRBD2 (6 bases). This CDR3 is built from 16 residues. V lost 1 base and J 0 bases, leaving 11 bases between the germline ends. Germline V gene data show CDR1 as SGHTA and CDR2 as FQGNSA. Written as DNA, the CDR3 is TGTGCCAGCAGCTTAGGGGGGGTCATAAGCACAGATACGCAGTATTTT. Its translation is CASSLGGVISTDTQYF.

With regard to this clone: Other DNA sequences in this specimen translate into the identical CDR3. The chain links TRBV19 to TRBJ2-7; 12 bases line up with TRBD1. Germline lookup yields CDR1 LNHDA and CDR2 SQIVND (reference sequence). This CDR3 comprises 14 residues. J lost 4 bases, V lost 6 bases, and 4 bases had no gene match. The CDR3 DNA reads TGTGCCAGTAGGCCGGGACAGGGGGCATACGAGCAGTACTTC. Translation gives CASRPGQGAYEQYF.

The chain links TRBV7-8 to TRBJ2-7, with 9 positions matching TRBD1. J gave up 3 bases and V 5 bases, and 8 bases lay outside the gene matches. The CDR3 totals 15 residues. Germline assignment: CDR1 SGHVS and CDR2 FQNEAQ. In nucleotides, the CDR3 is TGTGCCAGCAGCCCAGACAGGGGGAGTTACTACGAGCAGTACTTC. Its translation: CASSPDRGSYYEQYF.

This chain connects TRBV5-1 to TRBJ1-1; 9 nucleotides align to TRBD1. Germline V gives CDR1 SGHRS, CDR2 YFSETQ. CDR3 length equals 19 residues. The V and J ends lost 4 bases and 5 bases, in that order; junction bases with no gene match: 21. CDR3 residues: CASSAEWDRVRRSRTEAFF. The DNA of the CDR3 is TGCGCCAGCAGCGCGGAGTGGGACAGGGTAAGGCGGTCTAGAACTGAAGCTTTCTTT.